These 18 T cell receptor beta chains share one sample of origin, sequenced in a study of persistence of HIV-infected CD4 T cells. Their target antigens are unknown. The libraries were made with immunoSEQ version 4 in survey mode. Assay: immunoSEQ multiplex PCR; the TCRdb copy retains only in-frame clones and omits some. The sample holds approximately 34,000 clones; about four fifths are singletons and the top ten take more than 15%. An overlapping HIV-1 Gag peptide pool stimulated these cells at approximately 1 ug/peptide/mL. CD40L/CD69 double-negative CD45RO-high memory CD4+ T cells were collected. Sequencing used CD4+ T cells sorted from PBMCs after 18-hour stimulation, obtained from a patient who received antiretroviral therapy. The receptors here all came from an adult woman with HIV who was CMV-seropositive.

The CDR3 nucleotides read TGTGCCAGCAGAGGGGGGAACTATGGCTACACCTTC. Its translation is CASRGGNYGYTF. The rearrangement joins TRBV6-5 to TRBJ1-2, with D possibly matching TRBD1 (6 bases). The CDR3 contains 12 residues. Germline CDR1 reads MNHEY; CDR2 reads SVGAGI. The ends were cut back, 6 bases at V and 2 bases at J, with 7 bases in the middle.

J is TRBJ1-1 and V is TRBV28; no definite D call. The CDR3 length is 12 residues. The germline CDR1 and CDR2 sequences are MDHEN and SYDVKM. With 1 base removed from V and 4 bases from J, the gap between germline ends came to 4 bases. CDR3 nucleotide sequence: TGTGCCAGCAGTTTATCCGTCACTGAAGCTTTCTTT. This gives the protein CASSLSVTEAFF.

The chain combines TRBV19 with TRBJ2-5; D may be TRBD1 (6 bases). The CDR3 is made up of 12 amino acids. V lost 5 bases, J lost 6 bases, and 10 bases lay in between. From germline, CDR1 is LNHDA and CDR2 SQIVND (reference sequence). CDR3 region: CASSRRGKTQYF. CDR3 sequence (DNA): TGTGCCAGTAGTCGTAGGGGGAAGACCCAGTACTTC.

The chain combines TRBV5-8 with TRBJ2-3, with 14 bases fitting TRBD2. Per germline, CDR1 SGHTS and CDR2 YDEGEE. The CDR3 spans 14 residues. V gave up 5 bases and J gave up 7 bases; unmatched junction bases: 3. The CDR3 DNA reads as TGTGCCAGCAGGACTAGCGGGAGGGTTAATACGCAGTATTTT. This encodes CASRTSGRVNTQYF. The full variable domain, in which reference TRBV5-8 and TRBJ2-3 provide the parts outside the CDR3, is EAGVTQSPTHLIKTRGQQATLRCSPISGHTSVYWYQQALGLGLQFLLWYDEGEERNRGNFPPRFSGRQFPNYSSELNVNALELEDSALYLCASRTSGRVNTQYFGPGTRLTVL.

The chain combines TRBV5-1 with TRBJ1-2, with 8 bases identical to TRBD1. V dropped 0 bases and J dropped 2; count of bases not matched to a gene: 3. CDR1 and CDR2 from the germline V gene are SGHRS and YFSETQ. The CDR3 extends over 15 amino acids. The CDR3 region is CASSLDTGGNYGYTF. CDR3 nucleotide sequence: TGCGCCAGCAGCTTGGATACAGGGGGAAACTATGGCTACACCTTC.

The chain employs TRBV10-3 and TRBJ1-1; D ambiguous. This CDR3 has 12 amino acids. Looked up from germline, CDR1 is ENHRY and CDR2 is SYGVKD. Trimming pared 9 bases from V and 3 bases from J, leaving 11 bases between. CDR3 coding DNA: TGTGCCATTAGGGAGGCGGACACTGAAGCTTTCTTT. Protein sequence: CAIREADTEAFF.

V is TRBV5-1 and J is TRBJ1-4; D is unclear. CDR3 size: 15 residues. Trimming took off 4 bases at V and 5 bases at J, with 15 bases between the two ends. Germline CDR1 and CDR2: SGHRS and YFSETQ. CDR3 nucleotide sequence: TGCGCCAGCAGCCTCAAGCCGGGGTACAATGAAAAACTGTTTTTT. The encoded protein is CASSLKPGYNEKLFF.

V usage is TRBV27 and J usage is TRBJ1-2, with 7 nucleotides matching TRBD1. Germline CDR1 reads MNHEY; CDR2 reads SMNVEV (reference sequence). CDR3 length equals 16 residues. V lost 6 bases, J lost 4 bases, and 14 bases stayed unmatched. Here the CDR3 DNA reads TGTGCCAGCAGCCCTTCCGGGACAGAAGGGTTCTATGGCTACACCTTC. Its translation is CASSPSGTEGFYGYTF.

The chain has TRBV19 and TRBJ2-7; D call uncertain. This CDR3 has 13 amino acids. The V end lost 2 bases, the J end lost 6 bases, and 11 bases lay between the germline ends. Germline CDR1 and CDR2: LNHDA and SQIVND (reference sequence). The CDR3 coding sequence is TGTGCCAGTAGTATAAACCCTAGAGGCGAGCAGTACTTC. Amino acids: CASSINPRGEQYF.

The CDR3, as DNA: TGTGCCAGCAGCCAAGGCGGGGACAGGGGTGGTGGCTACACCTTC. This gives the protein CASSQGGDRGGGYTF. The rearrangement uses TRBV3-1 (or the pseudogene TRBV3-2) and TRBJ1-2, with 10 bases identical to TRBD1. V trimming: 1 base; J trimming: 7 bases; junction bases outside the gene matches: 6. The CDR3 sequence is 15 residues long. In germline, CDR1 is LGHDT, CDR2 YNNKEL (reference sequence).

The chain uses TRBV15 and TRBJ1-4; D remains unclear. CDR1 is LNHNV and CDR2 is YYDKDF in the germline V gene (reference sequence). The CDR3 loop spans 13 amino acids. V lost 2 bases and J lost 11, with 12 bases in between. As DNA, the CDR3 is TGTGCCACCAGCAGAATCCCCGGGAATAAACTGTTTTTT. The encoded protein is CATSRIPGNKLFF.

The V call is TRBV6-5, the J call TRBJ1-2; 9 bases align to TRBD1. Trimming at V came to 4 bases and at J to 5 bases, leaving 8 bases not matched to a gene. This CDR3 has 15 residues. Germline values: CDR1 MNHEY, CDR2 SVGAGI. CDR3 coding DNA: TGTGCCAGCAGTTGGGGACCGGGACAGGGTTATGGCTACACCTTC. Encoded protein: CASSWGPGQGYGYTF.

The CDR3 is CASSQAGTGNYGYTF. CDR3 sequence (DNA): TGTGCCAGCAGCCAAGCGGGAACGGGAAACTATGGCTACACCTTC. The chain carries TRBV4-2 and TRBJ1-2, with D unresolved. Germline assignment: CDR1 LGHNA and CDR2 YNFKEQ. This CDR3 region has 15 residues. V lost 1 base and J 2 bases, leaving 11 bases between the germline ends.

The genes are TRBV19 and TRBJ2-3, with D hard to call. The length of the CDR3 is 12 residues. CDR1 is LNHDA, CDR2 SQIVND, per germline (reference sequence). V lost 5 bases and J 2 bases, leaving 5 bases between the germline ends. The CDR3 is CASSHATDTQYF. CDR3 nucleotides: TGTGCCAGTAGTCACGCCACAGATACGCAGTATTTT.

The chain uses TRBV30 and TRBJ1-3; the D is unclear. Germline CDR1 and CDR2: GTSNPN and SVGIG (reference sequence). Trimming removed 0 bases at V and 4 bases at J, with 10 bases between. The CDR3 runs 14 residues. The CDR3 DNA reads as TGTGCCTGGAGTGTACGGGGAGGGGGAAACACCATATATTTT. It translates to CAWSVRGGGNTIYF.

The genes are TRBV6-1 and TRBJ2-1; either TRBD1 or TRBD2 may supply D (6 bases each). Between the trimmed V and J ends, which lost 1 base and 3 bases, there was a span of 10 bases. Germline V gene lookup returns CDR1 MNHNS and CDR2 SASEGT. CDR3 length: 15 amino acids. The CDR3 DNA reads TGTGCCAGCAGTGAAGGGGGGGCTAACTACAATGAGCAGTTCTTC. As protein: CASSEGGANYNEQFF.

J is TRBJ1-1 and V is TRBV19; weak D call: TRBD1 (5 bases). With 3 bases removed from V and 2 bases from J, the gap between germline ends came to 10 bases. CDR1 LNHDA and CDR2 SQIVND come from the germline V gene (reference sequence). The CDR3 runs to 14 residues. The CDR3 is CASSIGRANTEAFF. The CDR3 DNA is TGTGCCAGTAGTATCGGCAGGGCCAACACTGAAGCTTTCTTT.

The chain couples TRBV10-3 to TRBJ2-7; no reliable D call. Looked up from germline, CDR1 is ENHRY and CDR2 is SYGVKD. This CDR3 has 13 amino acids. V shed 6 bases and J shed 9 bases, with 18 bases lying between them. The CDR3 region has the DNA TGTGCCATCAGGACGGACCTCTCTCTCGGGCAGTACTTC. This translates into CAIRTDLSLGQYF.